This T cell receptor beta chain was retrieved from a study of cytomegalovirus exposure and HLA in healthy donors (dated by TCRdb to the late 2010s). For the study in its entirety: An earlier analysis of a few hundred of the donors reported 276 Gb of sequence data and roughly 120 million unique TCR beta sequences obtained from roughly 170 million T cells. Rather than using new phenotypic data, the later analysis identified candidate immune exposures from TCR beta sequences and from how often those sequences occurred across donors. An earlier analysis of about 620 of the donors applied high-throughput TCR beta sequencing to assess whether each TCR beta V gene segment acted as functional or pseudogenic. On average, about 200,000 unique TCR beta nucleotide sequences were sequenced per donor among roughly 430 genotyped donors of the cohort, with around 19% of those sequences being non-productive. Every repertoire in the discovery cohort had been generated on one and the same sequencing platform. The study combined high-throughput TCR immunosequencing, statistical association of individual TCRs with disease status, and machine learning to predict cytomegalovirus infection status. The aim of the study was to test whether cataloging public T cell receptors could identify signatures of past pathogen exposure. A later analysis re-examined previously published TCR beta repertoires from more than 650 donors and added high-resolution HLA genotyping to investigate patterns of TCR occurrence. Genome-wide SNP genotypes for about three fifths of the 666 donors were used in a later genetic analysis, which treated that subset as a discovery cohort. Of the roughly 400 genotyped donors, over 65% fell in the genetic ancestry cluster associated with self-reported Caucasian donors. The study profiled the T cell repertoires of 550 to 700 subjects by immunosequencing and related them to cytomegalovirus serostatus. Typing coverage varied by locus: about 620-630 donors for A, B, C, DRB1 and DQB1; approximately 500 for DQA1; more than 600 for DPA1; roughly 450 for DPB1. Alongside the repertoire data, information on donor age, sex, ethnicity and CMV serostatus was compiled. About 280 gigabases of sequencing data and around 80 million unique TCR sequences made up an early release that covered some 640 HLA-typed donors. Roughly five DR-DQ haplotypes were handled as single units for association and clustering, since linkage in the cohort was strong. HLA typing covered class I and class II loci at four-digit resolution. Along with the roughly 610-subject first cohort, a separate validation cohort of about 110 different subjects was used.

The paper's findings and limits, for the study overall: A later analysis found that TCR association rates varied across HLA loci, with DRB1 alleles showing the most associated TCRs and HLA-C alleles the fewest. A further reported finding was that TCR beta sequences accurately predicted the HLA-A and HLA-B alleles for most subjects in the first cohort. Cytomegalovirus status was reported to be diagnosed by the classifier with high specificity and sensitivity in both the original and validation cohorts. In this cohort, only TCR beta chains were sequenced, and detectable features were limited by the absence of alpha or paired-chain data. The earlier analysis of some 560 of the donors excluded some 15 rarely observed V segments, including chromosome 9 orphons, because counts were too low. A cluster of highly shared sequence variants was judged likely to be a technical artifact of the sequencing pipeline. The study gave a list of some 150 TCR beta chains associated with cytomegalovirus. Some IMGT-functional V segments, including TRBV6-2 and TRBV6-3, could not be told apart with the 87-base-pair reads, so those segments were excluded. A later genetic analysis associated a missense DCLRE1C variant with V-gene and J-gene trimming of TCR beta chains, and an independent cohort replicated the association. Most TCR sequences were seen in very few donors, while some public TCRs were found in many individuals. CMV serostatus was the only immune exposure information available for the cohort. In a later analysis, HLA-associated TCR beta chains showed more clonal expansion and lower generation probabilities than non-associated chains that were equally common. A few of the identified cytomegalovirus-associated TCR beta chains were confirmed in vitro to be specific for cytomegalovirus antigens. Most CMV-associated TCR beta chains appeared to be HLA-restricted in a later analysis, and the HLA associations seemed to be driven largely by CMV exposure. Correlated functional status among segregating V segments might be attributable to linkage disequilibrium, but an unknown experimental factor could not be ruled out. An earlier analysis of approximately 530 of the donors showed that most TCR beta V segments appeared in productive rearrangements either about 87% or about 30% of the time, which broadly matched IMGT annotations. A later genetic analysis reported fewer N-insertions in productive TCRs among donors in an Asian-associated ancestry cluster than the roughly 620-donor mean. It was suggested by the authors that the approach could potentially be generalized to other disease states and immunological phenotypes. At a false discovery rate of 0.05, a later analysis linked 16,000 or so TCR beta sequences to specific HLA alleles. Because HLA typing was missing for some donors at each locus, association tests included only the typed subset. A later analysis reported that several top co-occurrence clusters appeared linked to parvovirus B19, influenza, CMV and Epstein-Barr virus. Sequencing depth was assumed to be roughly uniform across donors in the presence/absence analyses, though that assumption may not hold. Assigning TCR associations to individual alleles was difficult when HLA alleles, especially DR and DQ, strongly co-occurred.

Looking up the germline V gene yields CDR1 SGHTA and CDR2 FQGTGA. The CDR3 spans 16 residues, from the cysteine through the phenylalanine. The sequence is cut down to CDR3 DNA, 48 bases in frame from base 1. V is cut back by 5 bases and J by 4 bases, with 8 bases in the junction unmatched. This clone came up a few times. It lacks a known antigen. There are no base qualities to consult, and no much larger clone falls within one base. Libraries were constructed by the immunoSEQ multiplex PCR assay. For the multiplex PCR, a mixture combining 60 forward primers for TCR Vbeta segments and 13 reverse primers for TCR Jbeta segments was used. The CDR3 region of rearranged TCR beta genes was amplified from genomic DNA with a multiplex PCR assay. The amplified TCR beta libraries were sequenced on the Illumina HiSeq System as 87-base-pair reads. The study's own analysis went as follows. In a later analysis, 80 million or so unique TCR beta chains were counted across the 650 to 700 repertoires, and about 9.9 million of these chains were shared by at least two donors. To remove PCR and sequencing errors, raw reads were error-corrected and collapsed into unique sequences using a nearest-neighbor algorithm that merged closely related sequences. V, D and J gene segments were assigned by aligning CDR3 sequences to IMGT reference sequences. For a sequence to be retained, a match of at least six nucleotides was required to both a V gene segment and a J gene segment. A rearrangement counted as productive if the CDR3 had no stop codons and remained in frame with V and J, and every other rearrangement counted as non-productive. CDR3 was defined by IMGT convention, running from the second conserved V-encoded cysteine to the conserved J-encoded phenylalanine. In an earlier analysis of around 640 of the donors, sequences lacking an unambiguous match to a single V gene segment were excluded. An earlier analysis of fewer than 750 of the donors classified V segments as functional when productive rearrangements were above 56.7% and as segregating when the standard deviation between donors was above 5%. A statistical classification framework was built for diagnosing cytomegalovirus status from the catalog of TCR beta chain sequences. In a later analysis, V and J genes were assigned by comparing TCR nucleotide sequences against IMGT/GENE-DB human TR gene sequences. A later analysis assigned CDR3 sequences and most-parsimonious VDJ recombination scenarios with the TCRdist pipeline. In a later analysis, every TCR beta chain was defined by the combination of its CDR3 amino acid sequence and its V-gene family, and reads without a unique V-gene family were dropped. In a later analysis, 450 to 600 highly shared, low-generation-probability nucleotide sequences were removed to address suspected cross-contamination and a sequencing artifact. In a later analysis, a clonal expansion index for each public chain was calculated from normalized within-repertoire ranks of inferred template counts. In a later analysis, generation probabilities were computed using a VDJ recombination model fitted to out-of-frame rearrangements, and the results were checked against IGoR. A later analysis scored TCR-TCR, TCR-HLA and TCR-CMV co-occurrence with hypergeometric tests, applying a repertoire-size bias correction to TCR pairs. In a later analysis, false discovery rates were estimated by permuting HLA or CMV assignments 20 times. In a later analysis, co-occurring TCRs were grouped with DBSCAN, and TCRdist sequence similarity was added when clustering was performed within HLA-allele-positive subsets. Co-occurrence clustering excluded repertoires with fewer than 30,000 or more than 120,000 public chains, plus five with anomalous nucleotide sharing. Here the immuneACCESS table is served through TCRdb, limited to in-frame sequences with V and J called. Missing clones are a known gap in these copies; in checked studies unresolved V genes cover under half, and the rest lacks a known reason. The DNA was the basis for D and trimming; V, J and clone size are from that table. The sample profile shows under 150,000 clones; just over 70% of them were found once. Together, the top ten hold about 2.4% of the sample.

The cohort consisted of 670 or so healthy bone marrow donors. At the time of sampling, all cohort members were nominally healthy, though unrecorded immune exposures were likely present. The donor was CMV seropositive and was included in the group of some 290 seropositive cohort members. Every donor gave a peripheral blood sample, and the peripheral blood mononuclear cells from that sample were used for TCR beta sequencing. Genomic DNA extraction from the blood cell samples was performed with the Qiagen DNeasy Blood Extraction Kit. The receptor chain draws on TRBV7-3 and TRBJ2-6, with 7 bases in between that match TRBD1. This sequence originates from a woman aged 60-75 years in good health and CMV-seropositive. Sequencing was done on a sample of PBMCs. The DNA reads as follows: TGTGCCAGCAGCGCCAGACAGGGAGCGGGGGCCAACGTCCTGACTTTC. Translated, this gives CASSARQGAGANVLTF.